The 29 T cell receptor beta chains below were found in one sample sequenced in a study of cytomegalovirus exposure and HLA in healthy donors. PCR employed 60 Vbeta and 13 Jbeta primers. Sequencing was performed with immunoSEQ multiplex PCR; in TCRdb, only in-frame clones are kept and a portion is missing. The repertoire has more than 90,000 clones, 80% to 85% of them found once; the top ten carry around a fifth. Source material: PBMCs. The receptors here all came from a man aged 25-45 years in good health and CMV-seropositive.

This sequence joins TRBV2 and TRBJ1-2; 8 bases fit TRBD1. Per germline, CDR1 SNHLY and CDR2 FYNNEI. The CDR3 is 13 amino acids. Trimming cost V 6 bases and J 3 bases; bases outside gene matches: 3. In DNA form, the CDR3 reads TGTGCCAGCAGGACAGGGGTCCACTATGGCTACACCTTC. This codes for CASRTGVHYGYTF.

The V call is TRBV2, the J call TRBJ2-1; 8 bases align to TRBD2. J lost 7 bases, V lost 4 bases, and 6 bases had no gene match. CDR3 length: 14 residues. CDR1 and CDR2 from the germline V gene are SNHLY and FYNNEI. The DNA of the CDR3 is TGTGCCAGCAGTGTTGGCGGGGGGAGGAATGAGCAGTTCTTC. This sequence encodes CASSVGGGRNEQFF.

This rearrangement joins TRBV28 to TRBJ1-1; 7 nucleotides agree with TRBD1. The V gene's germline CDR1 is MDHEN and CDR2 SYDVKM. The J segment lost 4 bases and the V segment lost 5 bases, leaving 7 bases of the junction unmatched. This CDR3 is 14 amino acids long. Here the CDR3 reads CASSPRGQVTEAFF. The CDR3 DNA follows: TGTGCCAGCAGTCCCCGTGGACAGGTCACTGAAGCTTTCTTT.

The chain recombines TRBV10-3 with TRBJ1-1, with 7 bases aligning to TRBD1. V lost 6 bases and J lost 8; bases outside the gene matches: 12. In germline, CDR1 is ENHRY, CDR2 SYGVKD. The CDR3 is 14 amino acids. CDR3 bases: TGTGCCATCAGGAGGGGACAGCTCGCAACGGAAGCTTTCTTT. It codes for CAIRRGQLATEAFF.

The chain is built from TRBV18 and TRBJ1-6; D gene ambiguous. This CDR3 spans 16 amino acids. Germline lookup yields CDR1 KGHSH and CDR2 LQKENI. V lost 5 bases and J lost 0, with 11 bases in between. The CDR3 sequence: CASSGLPPSYNSPLHF. In nucleotides, the CDR3 is TGTGCCAGCTCAGGCCTTCCGCCCTCCTATAATTCACCCCTCCACTTT.

The genes are TRBV4-2 and TRBJ1-2, with D perhaps TRBD1 (6 bases). With 1 base removed from V and 9 bases from J, the gap between germline ends came to 18 bases. The CDR3 sequence is 15 residues long. Per germline, CDR1 LGHNA and CDR2 YNFKEQ. As DNA, the CDR3 is TGTGCCAGCAGCCAAGTTACAGGGACCAGCCCCAGCTACACCTTC. Encoded protein: CASSQVTGTSPSYTF.

The J gene is TRBJ1-2, the V gene TRBV4-1; weak D call: TRBD1 (6 bases). The V gene's germline CDR1 is MGHRA and CDR2 YSYEKL. This CDR3 has 14 amino acids. Trimming removed 5 bases from V and 4 bases from J, with 14 bases in between. The CDR3 nucleotides read TGCGCCAGCAGCGCTCAGGGGTGGGGCTATGGCTACACCTTC. Translated, it gives CASSAQGWGYGYTF.

This rearrangement joins TRBV6-5 to TRBJ1-2; perhaps TRBD1 as D (5 bases). The V gene's germline CDR1 is MNHEY and CDR2 SVGAGI. The CDR3 consists of 13 residues. Between the trimmed V and J ends, which lost 7 bases and 8 bases, there was a span of 17 bases. Written as DNA, the CDR3 is TGTGCCAGCACCACTAACCGGGGGAAAGGCTACACCTTC. It codes for CASTTNRGKGYTF.

The genes are TRBV6-1 and TRBJ1-6; D uncertain. The germline V gene has CDR1 MNHNS and CDR2 SASEGT. The CDR3 is 14 amino acids. Trimming pared 8 bases from V and 5 bases from J, leaving 13 bases between. CDR3 coding DNA: TGTGCCAGCGGGGAGACTCTTGATAATTCACCCCTCCACTTT. Translation gives CASGETLDNSPLHF.

This chain links TRBV7-6 with TRBJ2-3; perhaps TRBD2 as D (5 bases). The CDR3 is 15 amino acids. Germline lookup yields CDR1 SGHVS and CDR2 FNYEAQ. The germline V and J ends were trimmed by 1 base and 3 bases, with 11 bases remaining between them. The CDR3 region has the DNA TGTGCCAGCAGCTTAGTCGGGGTCGGGACAGATACGCAGTATTTT. Translated: CASSLVGVGTDTQYF.

This clone has just one count. This chain links TRBV6-1 with TRBJ1-2, with 8 bases lining up with TRBD1. Germline lookup yields CDR1 MNHNS and CDR2 SASEGT. With 6 bases clipped from V and 7 bases from J, the junction kept 7 bases outside the gene matches. This CDR3 comprises 13 residues. The CDR3 reads CASRSTGTGGYTF. CDR3 nucleotide sequence: TGTGCCAGCAGATCGACAGGGACAGGTGGCTACACCTTC.

Only one count was recorded for this clone. CDR3 loop: CASSEDTRPLHF. CDR3 nucleotides: TGCGCCAGCAGTGAGGATACGAGACCCCTCCACTTT. The V and J genes are TRBV10-2 and TRBJ1-6; D remains unclear. CDR3 size: 12 residues. Germline CDR1 and CDR2: WSHSY and SAAADI. Trimming pared 2 bases from V and 12 bases from J, leaving 8 bases between.

CDR3 bases: TGTGCCAGCAGCGTAGCAGCCCAGACAGTTGGGGAGCTGTTTTTT. Its translation is CASSVAAQTVGELFF. The rearrangement joins TRBV9 to TRBJ2-2; possible D gene TRBD1, 5 bases. In germline, CDR1 is SGDLS, CDR2 YYNGEE. Trimming pared 0 bases from V and 8 bases from J, leaving 14 bases between. This CDR3 region has 15 residues. The whole variable domain, remainder taken from reference TRBV9 and TRBJ2-2, is DSGVTQTPKHLITATGQRVTLRCSPRSGDLSVYWYQQSLDQGLQFLIQYYNGEERAKGNILERFSAQQFPDLHSELNLSSLELGDSALYFCASSVAAQTVGELFFGEGSRLTVL.

This clone has a single count. The chain combines TRBV30 with TRBJ2-1, with 12 bases fitting TRBD2. CDR1 and CDR2 from the germline V gene are GTSNPN and SVGIG (reference sequence). The CDR3 length is 15 residues. After removal of 2 bases from V and 12 bases from J, the junction contained 11 bases not matched to a gene. CDR3 loop: CAWSSLAGGSSGQFF. Written as DNA, the CDR3 is TGTGCCTGGAGTTCCCTAGCGGGAGGGTCAAGCGGGCAGTTCTTC.

This clone was picked up one time. The chain is built from TRBV6-1 and TRBJ1-5; 7 nucleotides line up with TRBD1. The trim removed 4 bases at V and 15 bases at J, leaving 12 bases unmatched. The CDR3 is 13 residues long. CDR1 and CDR2 (germline): MNHNS, SASEGT. The CDR3 loop is CASSASRPQGGHF. CDR3 bases: TGTGCCAGCAGTGCCAGCCGCCCGCAGGGGGGGCATTTT.

The CDR3 sequence: CASSYSRYDEQFF. Here the CDR3 DNA reads TGTGCCAGCAGTTACTCGAGATATGATGAGCAGTTCTTC. V and J are TRBV6-6 and TRBJ2-1, with D unclear. Germline V gives CDR1 MNHNY, CDR2 SVGAGI (reference sequence). V shed 0 bases and J shed 8 bases, with 8 bases lying between them. There are 13 residues in the CDR3.

The rearrangement joins TRBV7-9 to TRBJ2-7; D gene ambiguous. Germline-derived CDR1 and CDR2 are SEHNR and FQNEAQ (reference sequence). This CDR3 has 13 amino acids. V was shortened by 5 bases and J by 4 bases, with 12 bases between the two germline ends. CDR3 sequence reads: CASSPPGLYEQYF. In DNA form, the CDR3 reads TGTGCCAGCAGCCCTCCGGGTCTTTACGAGCAGTACTTC.

The V and J genes are TRBV15 and TRBJ1-3, with TRBD1 matching 8 bases. J was trimmed by 4 bases and V by 7 bases; bases with no gene match: 6. This CDR3 contains 14 residues. Germline V CDR1 and CDR2: LNHNV, YYDKDF (reference sequence). CDR3 sequence reads: CATTLDRVGNTIYF. The CDR3 DNA is TGTGCCACCACCTTGGACAGGGTCGGAAACACCATATATTTT. Combining the CDR3 with reference TRBV15 and TRBJ1-3 gives the whole variable domain DAMVIQNPRYQVTQFGKPVTLSCSQTLNHNVMYWYQQKSSQAPKLLFHYYDKDFNNEADTPDNFQSRRPNTSFCFLDIRSPGLGDTAMYLCATTLDRVGNTIYFGEGSWLTVV.

The table lists this clone with a count of one. The J gene is TRBJ2-7, the V gene TRBV28, with D maybe TRBD1 (6 bases). This CDR3 is 14 amino acids long. V was trimmed by 6 bases and J by 6 bases, leaving 18 bases between them. Germline values: CDR1 MDHEN, CDR2 SYDVKM. The CDR3 coding sequence is TGTGCCAGCAGGAGGACAGTTATTGGTCCCGAGCAGTACTTC. Translation: CASRRTVIGPEQYF.

The chain links TRBV5-1 to TRBJ2-3, with TRBD2 matching 8 bases. With V trimmed by 0 bases and J by 1 base, 7 bases remained unmatched. CDR3 length equals 17 residues. Germline values: CDR1 SGHRS, CDR2 YFSETQ. CDR3 amino acids: CASSLGGGGLRTDTQYF. The CDR3 DNA sequence: TGCGCCAGCAGCTTGGGTGGCGGGGGGCTACGCACAGATACGCAGTATTTT.

There are a few counts of this clone. The chain links TRBV2 to TRBJ2-1; TRBD1 matches at 7 bases. Germline CDR1 reads SNHLY; CDR2 reads FYNNEI. With V trimmed by 4 bases and J by 4 bases, 7 bases remained unmatched. The length of the CDR3 is 15 residues. CDR3 loop: CASSGSQGVYNEQFF. For the CDR3, the DNA is TGTGCCAGCAGTGGTAGCCAGGGGGTTTACAATGAGCAGTTCTTC.

In DNA form, the CDR3 reads TGTGCCAGCAGTGAAGCGATAGGGGAGCTGTTTTTT. Translated, it gives CASSEAIGELFF. The chain recombines TRBV25-1 with TRBJ2-2; D is unclear. The CDR3 totals 12 residues. Germline CDR1 and CDR2: MGHDK and SYGVNS. Between the trimmed V and J ends, which lost 2 bases and 8 bases, there was a span of 6 bases.

The chain combines TRBV14 with TRBJ2-5; D not certain. V lost 4 bases to trimming and J lost 1 base, with 7 bases between them. Germline V gene lookup returns CDR1 SGHDN and CDR2 FVKESK. CDR3 length: 13 residues. CDR3 in DNA: TGTGCCAGCAGCCGAGGTCTCCAAGAGACCCAGTACTTC. Protein: CASSRGLQETQYF.

The chain joins TRBV11-1 to TRBJ1-6, with 7 bases aligning to TRBD1. Germline CDR1 and CDR2: SGHAT and FQDESV (reference sequence). Trimming cost V 11 bases and J 8 bases; bases outside gene matches: 9. The CDR3 runs to 13 residues. DNA of the CDR3: TGTGCCTCCGTCCAGGGGGGCGATTCACCCCTCCACTTT. It codes for CASVQGGDSPLHF.

The chain is built from TRBV27 and TRBJ2-5, with D maybe TRBD2 (6 bases). Germline lookup yields CDR1 MNHEY and CDR2 SMNVEV (reference sequence). Trimming shortened V by 3 bases and J by 9 bases, and 23 bases separated the two germline ends. This CDR3 has 16 residues. CDR3 nucleotides: TGTGCCAGCAGTTTTTTAGGAGGGACCGGGGTCTCGGCCCAGTACTTC. Translating it yields CASSFLGGTGVSAQYF.

The chain joins TRBV5-4 to TRBJ2-7; D might be TRBD1 (5 bases). CDR1 is SGHNT and CDR2 is YYREEE in the germline V gene (reference sequence). V lost 0 bases and J lost 3, with 13 bases in between. The CDR3 runs 15 residues. In DNA, the CDR3 is TGTGCCAGCAGCTTGGATTTAGGGGTCCTCTACGAGCAGTACTTC. It specifies CASSLDLGVLYEQYF.

The gene calls are TRBV4-1 and TRBJ2-2, with 7 bases aligning to TRBD2. The V and J ends lost 2 bases and 1 base, in that order; junction bases with no gene match: 4. CDR3 length: 16 residues. Germline CDR1 is MGHRA and CDR2 is YSYEKL. CDR3 residues: CASSQSLAVNTGELFF. DNA of the CDR3: TGCGCCAGCAGCCAAAGTCTAGCGGTGAACACCGGGGAGCTGTTTTTT.

The chain carries TRBV5-4 and TRBJ2-5; maybe TRBD2 (5 bases). In germline, CDR1 is SGHNT, CDR2 YYREEE (reference sequence). Trimming removed 1 base from V and 2 bases from J, with 9 bases in between. This CDR3 is built from 14 residues. The CDR3 DNA reads TGTGCCAGCAGCTTGTGGCAGCGGCAAGAGACCCAGTACTTC. Its protein product is CASSLWQRQETQYF.

The rearrangement joins TRBV5-6 to TRBJ2-6; possible D gene TRBD1, 6 bases. Germline loops: CDR1 SGHDT, CDR2 YYEEEE. CDR3 length: 15 residues. Between the trimmed V and J ends, which lost 7 bases and 2 bases, there was a span of 13 bases. The CDR3 coding sequence is TGTGCCAGCGGGCCTCAGGGGACTGGGGCCAACGTCCTGACTTTC. The encoded protein is CASGPQGTGANVLTF. Full variable domain (rest looked up from reference TRBV5-6 and TRBJ2-6): DAGVTQSPTHLIKTRGQQVTLRCSPKSGHDTVSWYQQALGQGPQFIFQYYEEEERQRGNFPDRFSGHQFPNYSSELNVNALLLGDSALYLCASGPQGTGANVLTFGAGSRLTVL.